The clone carrying this T cell receptor beta chain was detected only once. Its antigen remains unidentified. TCRdb's copy holds only in-frame clones and misses some; the assay was immunoSEQ multiplex PCR. The sample consists of 150,000 to 200,000 clones, approximately 90% of them appearing once. The sample belongs to a study of T cell responses to AZD1222 COVID-19 vaccine. Study findings and constraints: Spike as a whole was targeted by vaccine-associated CD4 TCRs, dominant at 160-218 and 743-854. Increased Spike-specific TCR breadth and depth were observed after two AZD1222 doses. Baseline antibody screening turned up just a handful of seropositive AZD1222 recipients. Clonal diversity was possibly underestimated; the donors were predominantly white British and more often female.

The CDR3 length is 15 residues. Germline CDR1 is MDHEN and CDR2 is SYDVKM. V lost 6 bases, J lost 3 bases, and 8 bases stayed unmatched. Sequencing used peripheral blood, obtained on day 0 of AZD1222 vaccination. The source of this sequence is an adult in good health. The chain employs TRBV28 and TRBJ1-5; 7 nucleotides line up with TRBD1. Here the CDR3 reads CASSDREWVNQPQHF. DNA for the CDR3: TGTGCCAGCAGCGACAGGGAATGGGTCAATCAGCCCCAGCATTTT.